Below, 17 T cell receptor beta chains from the same sample are listed, as sequenced in a study of cytomegalovirus exposure and HLA in healthy donors. Use of 60 Vbeta and 13 Jbeta primers characterized the PCR. Assay: immunoSEQ multiplex PCR; the TCRdb copy retains only in-frame clones and omits some. The sample yields about 87,000 clones, 70% to 85% seen once. Sequenced sample: PBMCs. The receptor set was obtained from a man aged 25-45 years in good health and CMV-seropositive.

This clone has a handful of counts. This rearrangement joins TRBV7-9 to TRBJ2-7, with D tentatively TRBD1 (6 bases). Germline values: CDR1 SEHNR, CDR2 FQNEAQ (reference sequence). V gave up 5 bases and J gave up 3 bases, with 17 bases separating them. The CDR3 consists of 15 residues. CDR3 protein: CASSHNSRDIYEQYF. The DNA of the CDR3 is TGTGCCAGCAGCCACAACTCAAGGGACATCTACGAGCAGTACTTC. Together with reference TRBV7-9 and TRBJ2-7, the CDR3 gives the full variable domain: DTGVSQNPRHKITKRGQNVTFRCDPISEHNRLYWYRQTLGQGPEFLTYFQNEAQLEKSRLLSDRFSAERPKGSFSTLEIQRTEQGDSAMYLCASSHNSRDIYEQYFGPGTRLTVT.

The J gene is TRBJ1-5, the V gene TRBV10-1; 9 bases line up with TRBD1. CDR3 length equals 18 residues. The J segment lost 3 bases and the V segment lost 2 bases, leaving 11 bases of the junction unmatched. CDR1 is WNHNN and CDR2 is SYGVQD in the germline V gene (reference sequence). In DNA, the CDR3 is TGCGCCAGCAGTGAGCCAAGGGACAGGGCTTTACACAATCAGCCCCAGCATTTT. Translating it yields CASSEPRDRALHNQPQHF.

The CDR3 is CASSGSRQGVYTEAFF. As DNA, the CDR3 is TGTGCCAGCAGCGGTTCCAGACAGGGGGTTTACACTGAAGCTTTCTTT. This chain uses TRBV5-6 with TRBJ1-1, with 9 bases matching TRBD1. This CDR3 contains 16 residues. Per the germline V gene, CDR1 is SGHDT and CDR2 is YYEEEE. The V and J ends lost 4 bases and 3 bases, in that order; junction bases with no gene match: 10.

This rearrangement joins TRBV5-1 to TRBJ1-6, with 7 bases identical to TRBD1. This CDR3 has 15 residues. With 4 bases clipped from V and 4 bases from J, the junction kept 5 bases outside the gene matches. The V gene's germline CDR1 is SGHRS and CDR2 YFSETQ. The CDR3 DNA is TGCGCCAGCAGCACCGGGACAGAGTATAATTCACCCCTCCACTTT. Translation: CASSTGTEYNSPLHF.

The rearrangement links TRBV7-9 to TRBJ2-1, with 7 bases matching TRBD2. V shed 3 bases, J shed 0 bases, and the junction held 2 bases outside the gene matches. Germline V CDR1 and CDR2: SEHNR, FQNEAQ (reference sequence). The CDR3 covers 15 residues. The CDR3, as DNA: TGTGCCAGCAGCTTCGGGGGGAGCTCCTACAATGAGCAGTTCTTC. Its translation is CASSFGGSSYNEQFF.

The chain is built from TRBV6-5 and TRBJ1-2, with TRBD1 as a possible D gene (6 bases). CDR1 and CDR2 (germline): MNHEY, SVGAGI. The CDR3 spans 14 residues. V was clipped by 5 bases and J by 0 bases, with 10 bases between them. The CDR3 is CASSMDSANYGYTF. The CDR3 DNA reads TGTGCCAGCAGTATGGACAGCGCTAACTATGGCTACACCTTC.

This chain joins TRBV6-1 and TRBJ1-1; possible D gene TRBD1, 5 bases. Germline V gene sequence: CDR1 MNHNS, CDR2 SASEGT. The CDR3 contains 13 residues. Trimming took 7 bases from V and 6 from J, leaving 15 bases between them. The CDR3: CASKIKGKAEAFF. As DNA, the CDR3 is TGTGCCAGCAAAATAAAGGGGAAGGCTGAAGCTTTCTTT.

This clone was detected a few times. This rearrangement joins TRBV4-1 to TRBJ1-1, with 8 bases matching TRBD1. CDR3 length: 15 amino acids. CDR1 is MGHRA and CDR2 is YSYEKL in the germline V gene. V dropped 1 base and J dropped 5; count of bases not matched to a gene: 6. Here the CDR3 reads CASSQVQGVRTEAFF. CDR3 sequence (DNA): TGCGCCAGCAGCCAAGTACAGGGGGTGCGAACTGAAGCTTTCTTT.

The chain is built from TRBV4-1 and TRBJ2-2; D might be TRBD2 (5 bases). The germline V and J ends were trimmed by 0 bases and 5 bases, with 13 bases remaining between them. CDR3 length: 16 residues. Germline-derived CDR1 and CDR2 are MGHRA and YSYEKL. The DNA for the CDR3 is TGCGCCAGCAGCCAAGAAGTGGCACGGGGAACCGGGGAGCTGTTTTTT. Protein sequence: CASSQEVARGTGELFF.

The rearrangement joins TRBV15 to TRBJ1-3, with D tentatively TRBD1 (5 bases). V was pared by 1 base and J by 2 bases, with 6 bases between. Germline V gene data show CDR1 as LNHNV and CDR2 as YYDKDF (reference sequence). This CDR3 is 14 amino acids long. This CDR3 is CATSRARAGNTIYF. CDR3 sequence (DNA): TGTGCCACCAGCAGAGCCAGGGCTGGAAACACCATATATTTT.

Here the CDR3 reads CASRAGMNTGELFF. CDR3 nucleotide sequence: TGCGCCAGCAGAGCGGGGATGAACACCGGGGAGCTGTTTTTT. The V and J genes are TRBV5-1 and TRBJ2-2, with TRBD2 identical over 7 bases. The CDR3 has 14 amino acids. J gave up 1 base and V 5 bases, and 2 bases lay outside the gene matches. CDR1 and CDR2 (germline): SGHRS, YFSETQ. Filled out from reference TRBV5-1 and TRBJ2-2, the complete variable domain reads KAGVTQTPRYLIKTRGQQVTLSCSPISGHRSVSWYQQTPGQGLQFLFEYFSETQRNKGNFPGRFSGRQFSNSRSEMNVSTLELGDSALYLCASRAGMNTGELFFGEGSRLTVL.

This chain uses TRBV5-1 with TRBJ1-4; D is unresolved. This CDR3 contains 14 residues. Germline V gene data show CDR1 as SGHRS and CDR2 as YFSETQ. The V end was cut by 1 base, the J end by 2 bases, with 6 bases between. The CDR3 DNA is TGCGCCAGCAGCTTGTATATGACTAATGAAAAACTGTTTTTT. Encoded protein: CASSLYMTNEKLFF.

V gene TRBV5-6 combines with J gene TRBJ2-7, with 13 bases that match TRBD2. J was trimmed by 13 bases and V by 3 bases; bases with no gene match: 16. Germline assignment: CDR1 SGHDT and CDR2 YYEEEE. The CDR3 runs to 16 residues. DNA of the CDR3: TGTGCCAGCAGCTCCTACGGACTAGCGGGAGCCTATGGGTTTTACTTC. As protein: CASSSYGLAGAYGFYF.

The chain recombines TRBV6-5 with TRBJ2-7; possibly TRBD2 for D (6 bases). The germline gives CDR1 MNHEY, CDR2 SVGAGI. V was pared by 8 bases and J by 1 base, with 15 bases between. The CDR3 loop spans 14 amino acids. Here the CDR3 reads CASYAGRSSYEQYF. As DNA, the CDR3 is TGTGCCAGCTATGCGGGGAGATCTTCCTACGAGCAGTACTTC.

The gene calls are TRBV7-2 and TRBJ1-1; 8 bases align to TRBD1. CDR3 length: 15 amino acids. CDR1 and CDR2 from the germline V gene are SGHTA and FQGNSA. The V gene end was trimmed by 5 bases and the J gene end by 5 bases; junction bases not matched to a gene: 10. The CDR3 protein is CASSTQGGQVTEAFF. CDR3 nucleotide sequence: TGTGCCAGCAGCACTCAAGGGGGACAGGTAACTGAAGCTTTCTTT.

The V and J genes are TRBV29-1 and TRBJ2-1; D possibly corresponds to TRBD1 (6 bases). The germline V gene encodes CDR1 SQVTM and CDR2 ANQGSEA. The V gene lost 6 bases and the J gene lost 6 bases, with 27 bases spanning the gap. The length of the CDR3 is 17 residues. The CDR3 DNA follows: TGCAGCGTCGATAAGGAATTAGGGGGACATCCTTCCAATGAGCAGTTCTTC. Translating gives CSVDKELGGHPSNEQFF.

The rearrangement uses TRBV9 and TRBJ2-7; D is undetermined. The V gene's germline CDR1 is SGDLS and CDR2 YYNGEE. V shed 3 bases and J shed 5 bases, with 9 bases lying between them. The CDR3 runs 12 residues. In nucleotides, the CDR3 is TGTGCCAGCAGCGCTGGCGGCAACGAGCAGTACTTC. It translates to CASSAGGNEQYF.